The clone carrying this TCR beta chain was seen a few times. With 60 Vbeta and 13 Jbeta primers, the PCR was carried out. Libraries were prepared by immunoSEQ multiplex PCR; TCRdb keeps only in-frame clonotypes and omits some of them. The sample gives around 200,000 clones, roughly four fifths of which show up once; about 2.7% is in the top ten. This entry comes from a study of cytomegalovirus exposure and HLA in healthy donors. V shed 2 bases and J shed 4 bases, with 10 bases lying between them. Per the germline V gene, CDR1 is MRHNA and CDR2 is SNTAGT. CDR3 size: 14 residues. The clonotype was recovered from a male donor in good health and CMV-seronegative. Sequencing was performed on PBMCs. The rearrangement joins TRBV6-4 to TRBJ2-3, with a weak D call TRBD2 (5 bases). The CDR3 DNA is TGTGCCAGCAGTGACGCGGGCGGTTCAGATACGCAGTATTTT. Translation gives CASSDAGGSDTQYF.